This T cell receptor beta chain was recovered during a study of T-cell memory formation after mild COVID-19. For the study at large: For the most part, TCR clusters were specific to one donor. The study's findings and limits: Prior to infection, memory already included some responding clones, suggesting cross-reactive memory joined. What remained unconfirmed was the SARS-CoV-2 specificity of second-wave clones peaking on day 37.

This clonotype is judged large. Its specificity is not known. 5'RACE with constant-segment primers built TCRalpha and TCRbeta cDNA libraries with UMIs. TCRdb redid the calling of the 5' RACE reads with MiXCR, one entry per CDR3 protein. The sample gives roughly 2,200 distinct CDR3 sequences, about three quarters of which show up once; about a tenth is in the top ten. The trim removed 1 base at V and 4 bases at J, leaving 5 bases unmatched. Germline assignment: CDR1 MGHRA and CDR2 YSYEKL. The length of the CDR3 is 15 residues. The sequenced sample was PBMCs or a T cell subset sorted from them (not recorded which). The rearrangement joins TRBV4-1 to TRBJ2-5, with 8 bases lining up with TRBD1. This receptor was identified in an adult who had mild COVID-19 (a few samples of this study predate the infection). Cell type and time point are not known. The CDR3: CASSQGGRGRETQYF. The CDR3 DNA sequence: TGCGCCAGCAGCCAAGGGGGCAGGGGGCGAGAGACCCAGTACTTC.